This T cell receptor (beta chain) derives from a study of human T cells and chemical hapten exposure. Time point described: patch test 1, 2 weeks after DPC sensitization. The treatment denotes: therapeutic diphenylcyclopropenone sensitization with weekly scalp DPC. After removal of 0 bases from V and 5 bases from J, the junction contained 4 bases not matched to a gene. Germline V CDR1 and CDR2: MNHEY, SVGAGI. This CDR3 is 15 amino acids long. Via MiXCR, TCRdb re-called the RACE reads, giving one row per CDR3 protein. Of 100,000 or so distinct CDR3 sequences in the sample, under 12% were seen once. The receptor comes from a man aged 35-49 years with alopecia areata. Some clones in this sample may be carry-over from other donors' samples. The chain combines TRBV6-5 with TRBJ1-1; 9 bases agree with TRBD1. The specimen comprised whole blood, sampled in connection with sensitization to the hapten diphenylcyclopropenone (DPC). Here the CDR3 DNA reads TGTGCCAGCAGTTACTCGAGACAGGGGGAAACTGAAGCTTTCTTT. It encodes CASSYSRQGETEAFF.